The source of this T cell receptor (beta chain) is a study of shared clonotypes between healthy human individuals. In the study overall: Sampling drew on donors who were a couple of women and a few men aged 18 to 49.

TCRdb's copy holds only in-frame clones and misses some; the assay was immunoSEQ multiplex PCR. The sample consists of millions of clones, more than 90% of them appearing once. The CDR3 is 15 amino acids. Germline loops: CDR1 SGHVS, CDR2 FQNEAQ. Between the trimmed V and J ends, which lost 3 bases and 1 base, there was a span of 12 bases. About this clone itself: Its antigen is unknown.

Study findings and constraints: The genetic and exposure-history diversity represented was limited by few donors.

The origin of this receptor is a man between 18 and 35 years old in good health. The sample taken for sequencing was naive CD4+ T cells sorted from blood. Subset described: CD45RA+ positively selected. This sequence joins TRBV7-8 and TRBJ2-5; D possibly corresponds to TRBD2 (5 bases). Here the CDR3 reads CASSLSWRTQETQYF. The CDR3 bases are TGTGCCAGCAGCTTGTCGTGGAGGACCCAAGAGACCCAGTACTTC.